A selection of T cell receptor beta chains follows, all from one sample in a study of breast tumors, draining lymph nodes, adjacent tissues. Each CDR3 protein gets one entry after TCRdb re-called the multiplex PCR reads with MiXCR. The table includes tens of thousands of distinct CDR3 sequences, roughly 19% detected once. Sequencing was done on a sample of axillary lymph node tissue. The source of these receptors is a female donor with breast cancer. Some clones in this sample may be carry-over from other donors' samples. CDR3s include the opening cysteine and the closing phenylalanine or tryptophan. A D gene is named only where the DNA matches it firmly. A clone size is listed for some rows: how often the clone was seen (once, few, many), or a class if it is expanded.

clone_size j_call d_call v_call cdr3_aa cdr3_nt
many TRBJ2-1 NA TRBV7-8 CASSLGRVNEQFF TGTGCCAGCAGCTTAGGGAGAGTGAATGAGCAGTTCTTC
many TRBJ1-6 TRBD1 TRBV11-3 CASSSRTGWGSPLHF TGTGCCAGCAGCTCCCGGACAGGGTGGGGTTCACCCCTCCACTTT
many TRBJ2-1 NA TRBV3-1 CASSQTGLPSNEQFF TGTGCCAGCAGCCAGACAGGCCTACCTTCCAATGAGCAGTTCTTC
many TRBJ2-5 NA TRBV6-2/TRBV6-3 CASSYSRTSWETQYF TGTGCCAGCAGTTACTCGAGAACTAGCTGGGAGACCCAGTACTTC
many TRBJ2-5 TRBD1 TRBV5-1 CASSFRGRAETQYF TGCGCCAGCAGTTTCAGGGGGCGCGCAGAGACCCAGTACTTC
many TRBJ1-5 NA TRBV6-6 CASSYPEDGDQPQHF TGTGCCAGCAGTTACCCGGAGGACGGGGATCAGCCCCAGCATTTT
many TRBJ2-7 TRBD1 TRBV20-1 CSASGDRGVYEQYF TGCAGTGCTAGTGGGGACAGGGGAGTGTACGAGCAGTACTTC
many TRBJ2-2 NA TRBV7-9 CASREGQTGELFF TGTGCCAGCAGGGAAGGACAGACCGGGGAGCTGTTTTTT
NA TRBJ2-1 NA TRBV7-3 CASSLLGEIYNEQFF TGTGCCAGCAGCTTACTGGGGGAAATATACAATGAGCAGTTCTTC
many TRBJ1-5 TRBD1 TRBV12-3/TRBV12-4 CASSPYQGAGQPQHF TGTGCCAGCAGTCCCTACCAGGGGGCTGGGCAGCCCCAGCATTTT
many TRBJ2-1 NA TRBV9 CASSLQGGSYNEQFF TGTGCCAGCAGCCTACAGGGAGGGTCCTACAATGAGCAGTTCTTC
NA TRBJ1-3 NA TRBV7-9 CASSRDTASGNTIYF TGTGCCAGCAGCCGGGACACCGCCTCTGGAAACACCATATATTTT
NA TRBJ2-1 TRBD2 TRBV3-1 CASSQSGTTPNEQFF TGTGCCAGCAGCCAAAGTGGGACTACCCCGAATGAGCAGTTCTTC
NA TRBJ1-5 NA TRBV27 CASSLREDQPQHF TGTGCCAGCAGTTTGAGGGAAGATCAGCCCCAGCATTTT
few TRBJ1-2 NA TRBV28 CASSSLSGQGYTF TGTGCCAGCAGTTCCCTTTCGGGGCAAGGCTACACCTTC
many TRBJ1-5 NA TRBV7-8 CASSFLDQPQHF TGTGCCAGCAGCTTTTTAGATCAGCCCCAGCATTTT
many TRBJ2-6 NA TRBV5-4 CASSSNRETGANVLTF TGTGCCAGCAGCTCCAACAGGGAAACTGGGGCCAACGTCCTGACTTTC
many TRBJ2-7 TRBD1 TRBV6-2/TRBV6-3 CASSPRQGISYEQYF TGTGCCAGCAGTCCCCGACAGGGCATCTCATACGAGCAGTACTTC
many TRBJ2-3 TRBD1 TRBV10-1 CASSADRSTDTQYF TGCGCCAGCAGTGCGGACAGGTCCACAGATACGCAGTATTTT
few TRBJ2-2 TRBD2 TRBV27 CASSFRLAGTGELFF TGTGCCAGCAGTTTCCGACTAGCAGGCACCGGGGAGCTGTTTTTT
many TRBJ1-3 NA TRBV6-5 CASSYGGVSSGNTIYF TGTGCCAGCAGTTATGGGGGGGTGAGCTCTGGAAACACCATATATTTT
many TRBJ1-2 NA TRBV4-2 CASSQLSGGRDYGYTF TGTGCCAGCAGCCAGCTCTCCGGGGGCCGGGACTATGGCTACACCTTC
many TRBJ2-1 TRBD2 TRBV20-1 CSARDLRLAAHNEQFF TGCAGTGCTAGAGATTTGAGACTAGCGGCCCACAATGAGCAGTTCTTC
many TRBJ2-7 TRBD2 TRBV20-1 CSAAGTSGIEQYF TGCAGTGCCGCCGGGACTAGCGGGATCGAGCAGTACTTC
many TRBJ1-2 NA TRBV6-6 CASSPREGGLGGYTF TGTGCCAGCAGTCCTCGGGAGGGGGGGTTGGGGGGCTACACCTTC
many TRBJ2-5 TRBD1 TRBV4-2 CASSQDLTGGVKGETQYF TGTGCCAGCAGCCAAGATCTTACAGGGGGCGTTAAGGGGGAGACCCAGTACTTC
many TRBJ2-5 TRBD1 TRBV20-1 CSARLQGRETQYF TGCAGTGCTAGATTACAGGGGAGAGAGACCCAGTACTTC
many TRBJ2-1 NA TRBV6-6 CASRVADSYNEQFF TGTGCCAGCAGGGTAGCGGACTCCTACAATGAGCAGTTCTTC
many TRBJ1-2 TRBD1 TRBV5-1 CASGMWTGASDGYTF TGCGCCAGCGGTATGTGGACAGGGGCCTCCGATGGCTACACCTTC
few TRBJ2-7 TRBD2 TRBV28 CASSSDLLAGVLEPYF TGTGCCAGCAGTTCTGACCTACTAGCGGGAGTGCTGGAGCCATACTTC
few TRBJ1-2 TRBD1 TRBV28 CASSITGTGTYGYTF TGTGCCAGCAGTATCACCGGGACAGGGACCTATGGCTACACCTTC
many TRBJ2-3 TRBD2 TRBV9 CASSVEASGGGGTDTQYF TGTGCCAGCAGCGTAGAGGCTAGCGGGGGGGGCGGCACAGATACGCAGTATTTT
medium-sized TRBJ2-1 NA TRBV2 CASSLRRTSYNEQFF TGTGCCAGCAGTCTCAGGAGAACGTCCTACAATGAGCAGTTCTTC
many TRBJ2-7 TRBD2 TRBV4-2 CASSQDRALAGGEQYF TGTGCCAGCAGCCAAGATCGGGCACTAGCGGGAGGCGAGCAGTACTTC
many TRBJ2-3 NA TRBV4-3 CASSHNDGGLPDTQYF TGCGCCAGCAGCCATAACGACGGAGGACTGCCAGATACGCAGTATTTT
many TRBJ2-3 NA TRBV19 CASSSPGDSTDTQYF TGTGCCAGTAGTTCGCCAGGGGATAGCACAGATACGCAGTATTTT
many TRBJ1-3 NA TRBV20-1 CSASFQAGNTIYF TGCAGTGCTAGTTTCCAGGCTGGAAACACCATATATTTT
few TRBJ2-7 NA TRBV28 CATHETVSEQYF TGTGCCACCCATGAGACCGTCTCTGAGCAGTACTTC
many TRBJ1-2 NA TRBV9 CASSREQLGYTF TGTGCCAGCTCGAGGGAACAGTTGGGCTACACCTTC
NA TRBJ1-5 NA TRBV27 CASSLGGGGQPQHF TGTGCCAGCAGTTTAGGGGGAGGGGGTCAGCCCCAGCATTTT
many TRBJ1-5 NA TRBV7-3 CASSLTKGLEYSGGQPQHF TGTGCCAGCAGCTTAACTAAGGGGTTGGAGTATTCAGGCGGCCAGCCCCAGCATTTT
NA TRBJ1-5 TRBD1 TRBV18 CASSRLTGSDQPQHF TGTGCCAGCTCACGACTGACAGGGTCAGACCAGCCCCAGCATTTT
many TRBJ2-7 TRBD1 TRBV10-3 CAIGGTGRRYEQYF TGTGCCATCGGGGGGACAGGCCGGCGTTACGAGCAGTACTTC
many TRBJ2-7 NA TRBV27 CASSPQGGEQYF TGTGCCAGCAGTCCCCAAGGCGGGGAGCAGTACTTC
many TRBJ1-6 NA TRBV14 CASSQGTSPLHF TGTGCCAGCAGCCAAGGGACTTCACCCCTCCACTTT
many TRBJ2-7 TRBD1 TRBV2 CASSGGQGMGSYEQYF TGTGCCAGCAGTGGCGGACAGGGGATGGGGAGCTACGAGCAGTACTTC
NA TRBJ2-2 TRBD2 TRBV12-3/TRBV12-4 CASSPVVGLAGGPDTGELFF TGTGCCAGCAGCCCCGTGGTGGGACTAGCGGGAGGGCCCGACACCGGGGAGCTGTTTTTT
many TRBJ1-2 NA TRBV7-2 CASSPPTGGPNHGYTF TGTGCCAGCAGCCCACCGACAGGAGGACCTAATCATGGCTACACCTTC
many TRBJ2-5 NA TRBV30 CATGMETQYF TGTGCCACAGGAATGGAGACCCAGTACTTC
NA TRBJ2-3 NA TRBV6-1 CASSERGPESTDTQYF TGTGCCAGCAGTGAACGGGGTCCAGAAAGCACAGATACGCAGTATTTT
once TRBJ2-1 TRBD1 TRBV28 CASIRDRAYNEQFF TGTGCCAGCATCCGGGACAGGGCCTACAATGAGCAGTTCTTC
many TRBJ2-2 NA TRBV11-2 CASSLVGGNTGELFF TGTGCCAGCAGCTTAGTTGGGGGGAACACCGGGGAGCTGTTTTTT
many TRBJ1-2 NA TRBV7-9 CASSLSLGPSYGYTF TGTGCCAGCAGCTTAAGCTTAGGCCCCAGCTATGGCTACACCTTC
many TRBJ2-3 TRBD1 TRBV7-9 CASSRAGTGTDTQYF TGTGCCAGCAGCAGAGCCGGGACAGGCACAGATACGCAGTATTTT